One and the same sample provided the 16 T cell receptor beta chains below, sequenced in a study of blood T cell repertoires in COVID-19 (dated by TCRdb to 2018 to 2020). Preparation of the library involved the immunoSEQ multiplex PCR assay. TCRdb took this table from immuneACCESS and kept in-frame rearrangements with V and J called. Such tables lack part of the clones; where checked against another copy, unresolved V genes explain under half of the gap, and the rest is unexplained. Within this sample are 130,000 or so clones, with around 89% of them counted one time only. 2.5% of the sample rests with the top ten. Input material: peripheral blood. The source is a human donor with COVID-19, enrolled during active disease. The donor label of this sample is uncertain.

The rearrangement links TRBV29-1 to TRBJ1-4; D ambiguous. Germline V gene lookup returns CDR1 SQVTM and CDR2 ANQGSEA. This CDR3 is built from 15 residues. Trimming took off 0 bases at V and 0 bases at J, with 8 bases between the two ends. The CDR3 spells CSVEDGLATNEKLFF. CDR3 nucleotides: TGCAGCGTTGAAGATGGACTAGCAACTAATGAAAAACTGTTTTTT.

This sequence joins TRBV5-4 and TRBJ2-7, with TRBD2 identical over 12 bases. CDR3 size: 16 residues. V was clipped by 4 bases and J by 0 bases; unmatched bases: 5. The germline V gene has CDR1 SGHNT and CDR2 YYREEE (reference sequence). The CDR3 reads CASSPETSGSSYEQYF. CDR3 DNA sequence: TGTGCCAGCAGCCCCGAGACTAGCGGGAGCTCCTACGAGCAGTACTTC.

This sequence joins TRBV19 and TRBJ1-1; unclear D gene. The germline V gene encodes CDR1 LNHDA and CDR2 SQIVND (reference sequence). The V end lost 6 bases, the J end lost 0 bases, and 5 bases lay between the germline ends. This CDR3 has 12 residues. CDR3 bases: TGTGCCAGTAGACTTATGAACACTGAAGCTTTCTTT. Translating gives CASRLMNTEAFF.

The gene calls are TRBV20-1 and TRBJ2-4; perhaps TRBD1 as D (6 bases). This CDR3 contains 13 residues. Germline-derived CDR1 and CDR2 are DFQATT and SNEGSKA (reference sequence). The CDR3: CSASRDTRNIQYF. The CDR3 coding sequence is TGCAGCGCGAGTCGGGACACAAGGAACATTCAGTACTTC.

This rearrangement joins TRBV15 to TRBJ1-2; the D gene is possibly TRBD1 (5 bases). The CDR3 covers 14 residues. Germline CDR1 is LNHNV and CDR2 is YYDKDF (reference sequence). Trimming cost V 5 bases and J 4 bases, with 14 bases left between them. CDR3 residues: CATSFGAGGYGYTF. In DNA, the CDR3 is TGTGCCACCAGCTTCGGGGCCGGGGGCTATGGCTACACCTTC.

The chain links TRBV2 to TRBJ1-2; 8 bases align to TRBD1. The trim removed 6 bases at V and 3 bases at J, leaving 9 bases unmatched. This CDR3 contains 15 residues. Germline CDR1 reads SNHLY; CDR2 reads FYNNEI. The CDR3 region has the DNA TGTGCCAGCAGCTCAGGGGGCCTGATTGACTATGGCTACACCTTC. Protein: CASSSGGLIDYGYTF.

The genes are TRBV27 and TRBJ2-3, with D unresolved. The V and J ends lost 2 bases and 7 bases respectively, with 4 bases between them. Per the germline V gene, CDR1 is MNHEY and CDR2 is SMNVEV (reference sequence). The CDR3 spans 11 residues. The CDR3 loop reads CASSLSNTQYF. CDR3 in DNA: TGTGCCAGCAGTTTAAGCAATACGCAGTATTTT.

The CDR3 bases are TGTGCCAGTAGCATACAGGGGCGGGGGGACTATGGCTACACCTTC. It specifies CASSIQGRGDYGYTF. The chain has TRBV19 and TRBJ1-2; 7 bases match TRBD1. CDR3 length: 15 amino acids. Germline lookup yields CDR1 LNHDA and CDR2 SQIVND (reference sequence). V dropped 6 bases and J dropped 3; count of bases not matched to a gene: 10.

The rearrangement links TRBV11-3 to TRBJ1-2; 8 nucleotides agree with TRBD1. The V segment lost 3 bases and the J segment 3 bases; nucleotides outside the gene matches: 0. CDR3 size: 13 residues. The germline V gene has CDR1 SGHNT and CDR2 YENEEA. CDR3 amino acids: CASSLDRDYGYTF. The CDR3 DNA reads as TGTGCCAGCAGCTTGGACAGGGACTATGGCTACACCTTC.

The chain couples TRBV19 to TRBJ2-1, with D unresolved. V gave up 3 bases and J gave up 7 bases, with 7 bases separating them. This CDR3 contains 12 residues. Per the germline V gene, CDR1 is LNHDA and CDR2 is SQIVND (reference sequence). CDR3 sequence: CASSISKNEQFF. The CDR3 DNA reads TGTGCCAGTAGTATTAGCAAGAATGAGCAGTTCTTC.

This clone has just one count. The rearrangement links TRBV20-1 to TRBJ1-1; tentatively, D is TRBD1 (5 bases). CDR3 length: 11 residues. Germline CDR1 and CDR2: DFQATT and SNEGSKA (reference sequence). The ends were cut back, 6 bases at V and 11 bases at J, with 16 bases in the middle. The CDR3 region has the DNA TGCAGTGCCCCAATGACAGCGACGGCTTTCTTT. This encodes CSAPMTATAFF.

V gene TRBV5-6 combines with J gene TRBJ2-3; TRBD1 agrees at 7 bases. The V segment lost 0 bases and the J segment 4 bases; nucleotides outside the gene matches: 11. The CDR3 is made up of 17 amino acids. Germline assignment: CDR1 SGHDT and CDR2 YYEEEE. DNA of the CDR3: TGTGCCAGCAGCTTGGCACTTATGACAGGGCCCGCAGATACGCAGTATTTT. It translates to CASSLALMTGPADTQYF.

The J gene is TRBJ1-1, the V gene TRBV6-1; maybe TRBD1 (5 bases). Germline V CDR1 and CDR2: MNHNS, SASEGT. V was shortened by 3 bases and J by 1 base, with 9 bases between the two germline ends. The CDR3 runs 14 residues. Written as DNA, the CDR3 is TGTGCCAGCAGTGACGGGACTTCGAACACTGAAGCTTTCTTT. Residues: CASSDGTSNTEAFF.

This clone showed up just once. The CDR3 loop reads CASSLVTGGPNTEAFF. As DNA, the CDR3 is TGCGCCAGCAGCTTGGTTACAGGGGGCCCGAACACTGAAGCTTTCTTT. The chain links TRBV5-1 to TRBJ1-1, with 9 bases aligning to TRBD1. The CDR3 is 16 amino acids. Germline V gene sequence: CDR1 SGHRS, CDR2 YFSETQ. With V trimmed by 0 bases and J by 1 base, 4 bases remained unmatched. The full variable domain, completed using reference TRBV5-1 and TRBJ1-1, is KAGVTQTPRYLIKTRGQQVTLSCSPISGHRSVSWYQQTPGQGLQFLFEYFSETQRNKGNFPGRFSGRQFSNSRSEMNVSTLELGDSALYLCASSLVTGGPNTEAFFGQGTRLTVV.

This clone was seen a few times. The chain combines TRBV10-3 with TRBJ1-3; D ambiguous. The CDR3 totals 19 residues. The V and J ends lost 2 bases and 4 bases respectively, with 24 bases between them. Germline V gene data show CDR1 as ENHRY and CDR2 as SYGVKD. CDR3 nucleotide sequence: TGTGCCATCAGTGAGCCCGGCGGGCGCGTGGGTTCAATGGGAAACACCATATATTTT. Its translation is CAISEPGGRVGSMGNTIYF.

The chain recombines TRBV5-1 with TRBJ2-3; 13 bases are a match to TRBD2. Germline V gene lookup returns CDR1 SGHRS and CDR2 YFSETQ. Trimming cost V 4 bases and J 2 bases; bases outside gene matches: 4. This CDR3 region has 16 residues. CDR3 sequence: CASSGGLAGVTDTQYF. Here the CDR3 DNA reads TGCGCCAGCAGCGGCGGACTAGCGGGGGTCACAGATACGCAGTATTTT.